This TCR beta chain was identified during a study of blood T cell repertoires in COVID-19. At the level of the study: The samples span acute and convalescent COVID-19 from the United States, Italy and Spain. Sample material is recorded as cDNA or gDNA derived from T cells, B-cell-depleted T cells, or PBMCs.

The CDR3 is made up of 15 amino acids. Germline V lookup: CDR1 MNHEY, CDR2 SVGEGT. With V trimmed by 4 bases and J by 5 bases, 5 bases remained unmatched. Produced via immunoSEQ multiplex PCR; TCRdb's table is partial and in-frame only. The sample records about 100,000 clones, roughly 88% being singletons. The clonotype originates from a human donor with active COVID-19. The donor label of this sample is uncertain. The chain recombines TRBV6-2 or TRBV6-3 with TRBJ1-1; the match to TRBD1 covers 12 bases. The sample comprised peripheral blood. This CDR3 reads CASSWDRGLGTEAFF. DNA of the CDR3: TGTGCCAGCAGTTGGGACAGGGGGCTTGGAACTGAAGCTTTCTTT.